Presented here are 4 T cell receptor beta chains from one specimen sequenced in a study of blood T cell repertoires in COVID-19. Profiling relied on immunoSEQ multiplex PCR, and the TCRdb table lists in-frame clones only, not all of them. The data hold roughly 200,000 clones, with about 85% observed a single time. Sequenced: peripheral blood. These receptor sequences come from a woman in her 30s with active or convalescent COVID-19.

The chain uses TRBV19 and TRBJ2-3; TRBD2 matches 10 bases. The V segment lost 5 bases and the J segment 4 bases; nucleotides outside the gene matches: 12. CDR3 length: 17 residues. Germline V gene lookup returns CDR1 LNHDA and CDR2 SQIVND (reference sequence). The CDR3 nucleotides are TGTGCCAGTAGTTACGCGGGAAGCGGGGGGGGTGCAGATACGCAGTATTTT. Amino acids: CASSYAGSGGGADTQYF.

The J gene is TRBJ1-6, the V gene TRBV11-2; D gene ambiguous. Germline V CDR1 and CDR2: SGHAT, FQNNGV. The CDR3 extends over 15 amino acids. V was pared by 1 base and J by 3 bases, with 7 bases between. CDR3 loop: CASSLGRGYNSPLHF. CDR3 bases: TGTGCCAGCAGCTTAGGACGGGGCTATAATTCACCCCTCCACTTT. Based on the CDR3 plus reference TRBV11-2 and TRBJ1-6, the full variable domain is EAGVAQSPRYKIIEKRQSVAFWCNPISGHATLYWYQQILGQGPKLLIQFQNNGVVDDSQLPKDRFSAERLKGVDSTLKIQPAKLEDSAVYLCASSLGRGYNSPLHFGNGTRLTVT.

The chain employs TRBV20-1 and TRBJ1-1, with TRBD1 as a possible D gene (6 bases). The CDR3 is 11 amino acids. V was trimmed by 8 bases and J by 5 bases, leaving 12 bases between them. Germline CDR1 DFQATT, CDR2 SNEGSKA (reference sequence). The CDR3: CSRLRGTEAFF. CDR3 sequence (DNA): TGCAGTCGGTTAAGGGGGACTGAAGCTTTCTTT.

The chain uses TRBV9 and TRBJ1-3; 7 nucleotides align to TRBD1. The germline gives CDR1 SGDLS, CDR2 YYNGEE. The trim removed 4 bases at V and 2 bases at J, leaving 18 bases unmatched. The CDR3 contains 19 residues. In nucleotides, the CDR3 is TGTGCCAGCAGCCCCGCCGGGACCGGACAGGTGAAAGCTGGAAACACCATATATTTT. It translates to CASSPAGTGQVKAGNTIYF.